This record concerns one T cell receptor beta chain sequence. The sample originates from a study of cytomegalovirus exposure and HLA in healthy donors. This PCR relied on a set of 60 Vbeta primers and 13 Jbeta primers. Assay: immunoSEQ multiplex PCR; the TCRdb copy retains only in-frame clones and omits some. This table holds some 130,000 clones. The V and J ends lost 4 bases and 8 bases respectively, with 20 bases between them. The CDR3 is made up of 15 amino acids. Germline V CDR1 and CDR2: SGHVT, SQSDAQ. The TCR originated in a man between 18 and 29 years old in good health and CMV-seronegative. Sequenced sample: PBMCs. This chain links TRBV7-4 with TRBJ1-2; D uncertain. The CDR3 DNA reads TGTGCCAGCAGCTCACCGAACAAGAGTAGCGGCGGCTACACCTTC. Its translation is CASSSPNKSSGGYTF.